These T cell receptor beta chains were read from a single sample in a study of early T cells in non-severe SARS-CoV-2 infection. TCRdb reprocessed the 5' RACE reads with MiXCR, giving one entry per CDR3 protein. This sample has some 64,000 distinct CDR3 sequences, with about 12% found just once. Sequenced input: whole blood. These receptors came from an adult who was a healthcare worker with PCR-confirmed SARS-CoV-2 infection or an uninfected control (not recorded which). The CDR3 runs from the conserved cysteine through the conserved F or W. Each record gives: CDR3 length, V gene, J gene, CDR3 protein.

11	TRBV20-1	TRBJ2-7	CSAFRGGEQYF
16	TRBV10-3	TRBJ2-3	CAISPGRDRGTDTQYF
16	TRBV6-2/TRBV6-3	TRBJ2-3	CASRDEYLAVTDTQYF
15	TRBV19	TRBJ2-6	CASLELGSGANVLTF
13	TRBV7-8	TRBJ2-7	CASSLAAGAEQYF
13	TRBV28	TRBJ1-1	CASSPRDRAEAFF
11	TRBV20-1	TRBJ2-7	CSASKGYEQYF
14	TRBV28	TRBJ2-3	CASTLLGGKDTQYF
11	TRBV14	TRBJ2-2	CASSSRGELFF
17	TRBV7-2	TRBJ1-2	CASSLAIQGATNYGYTF
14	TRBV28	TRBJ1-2	CASSFTRSINGYTF
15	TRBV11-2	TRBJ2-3	CASSSGLLSADTQYF
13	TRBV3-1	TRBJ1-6	CASSQGTDSPLHF
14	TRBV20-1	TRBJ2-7	CSADALLGTYEQYF
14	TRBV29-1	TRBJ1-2	CSVEGTGANYGYTF
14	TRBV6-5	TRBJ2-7	CASTKTGVGTEQYF
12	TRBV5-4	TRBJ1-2	CASSSGQGAGTF
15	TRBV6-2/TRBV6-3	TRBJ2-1	CASCQTSGRSSEQFF
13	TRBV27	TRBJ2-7	CASSSGFSYEQYF
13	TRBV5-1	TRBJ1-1	CASSSNLNTEAFF
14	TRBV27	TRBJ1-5	CASSFRQGSQPQHF
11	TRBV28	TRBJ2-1	CASSSPNEQFF
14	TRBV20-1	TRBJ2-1	CSARRDSRIDEQFF
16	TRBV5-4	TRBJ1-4	CASSLRQGGSGEKLFF
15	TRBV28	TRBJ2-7	CASTNQLAGVLEQYF
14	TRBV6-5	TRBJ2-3	CASSYTRQGGPQYF
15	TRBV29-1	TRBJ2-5	CSVLGLAGVGETQYF
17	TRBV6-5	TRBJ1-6	CASSYSGPSSYNSPLHF
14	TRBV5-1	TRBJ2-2	CASSSENSAGELFF
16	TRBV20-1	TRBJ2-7	CSARSYSAEGPTEQYF
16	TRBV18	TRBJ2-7	CASSRASGGSSYEQYF
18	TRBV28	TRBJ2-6	CASTSPGQGASGANVLTF
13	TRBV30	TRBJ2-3	CAWSIGGVDTQYF
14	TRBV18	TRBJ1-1	CASSPARLNTEAFF